Listed below are T cell receptor beta chains from one sample, sequenced in a study of blood T cell repertoires in COVID-19. The repertoire was sequenced with immunoSEQ multiplex PCR; TCRdb's copy has only in-frame clones and lacks some. The data hold 300,000 to 450,000 clones, with more than 75% observed a single time. The material sequenced was peripheral blood. The source of these receptors is a human donor in a cohort sampled during active COVID-19. The CDR3 runs from the conserved cysteine through the conserved F or W. Each record gives: V gene, clone size, D gene, J gene, CDR3 protein, CDR3 DNA. A D gene is named only where the DNA matches it firmly. Not all rows give a size; the values are once, few, many and, for expanded clones, a class.

V: TRBV30; size: .; D: .; J: TRBJ1-2; CDR3: CAWSVGGTNYGYTF; DNA: TGTGCCTGGAGTGTGGGAGGAACTAACTATGGCTACACCTTC
V: TRBV5-8; size: .; D: .; J: TRBJ1-2; CDR3: CASSLRRPGMGYTF; DNA: TGTGCCAGCAGCTTGCGTCGGCCAGGGATGGGCTACACCTTC
V: TRBV29-1; size: .; D: TRBD1; J: TRBJ2-7; CDR3: CSVIPGQSSYEQYF; DNA: TGCAGCGTGATCCCGGGACAGAGCTCCTACGAGCAGTACTTC
V: TRBV6-5; size: .; D: .; J: TRBJ1-5; CDR3: CASISFAGLNQPQHF; DNA: TGTGCCAGTATCTCTTTCGCAGGGCTCAATCAGCCCCAGCATTTT
V: TRBV2; size: .; D: TRBD1; J: TRBJ2-5; CDR3: CASRTDRGLSETQYF; DNA: TGTGCCAGCAGGACCGACAGGGGGCTTTCAGAGACCCAGTACTTC
V: TRBV10-1; size: .; D: .; J: TRBJ2-7; CDR3: CASSDADTYEQYF; DNA: TGCGCCAGCAGTGATGCGGATACCTACGAGCAGTACTTC
V: TRBV6-6; size: .; D: TRBD1; J: TRBJ2-7; CDR3: CASTKPGQGSYEQYF; DNA: TGTGCCAGCACGAAACCGGGACAGGGGTCCTACGAGCAGTACTTC
V: TRBV5-8; size: .; D: TRBD1; J: TRBJ2-3; CDR3: CASSQNRGPRTDTQYF; DNA: TGTGCCAGCAGCCAAAACAGGGGGCCCCGCACAGATACGCAGTATTTT
V: TRBV5-1; size: .; D: .; J: TRBJ2-7; CDR3: CASSFLQGSSYEQYF; DNA: TGCGCCAGCAGCTTTCTGCAGGGGTCCTCCTACGAGCAGTACTTC
V: TRBV18; size: few; D: TRBD1; J: TRBJ2-7; CDR3: CASSPDRYYEQYF; DNA: TGTGCCAGCTCCCCGGACAGGTACTACGAGCAGTACTTC
V: TRBV10-3; size: .; D: TRBD2; J: TRBJ2-7; CDR3: CAISDSGGHSYEQYF; DNA: TGTGCCATCAGTGACAGCGGGGGCCACTCCTACGAGCAGTACTTC
V: TRBV30; size: .; D: .; J: TRBJ1-5; CDR3: CAWSRYFGGQPQHF; DNA: TGTGCCTGGAGCCGTTATTTCGGGGGTCAGCCCCAGCATTTT
V: TRBV20-1; size: .; D: TRBD2; J: TRBJ2-2; CDR3: CSASGGEVTGELFF; DNA: TGCAGTGCTAGTGGGGGGGAGGTCACCGGGGAGCTGTTTTTT
V: TRBV7-9; size: .; D: .; J: TRBJ1-2; CDR3: CASSLGNGRQDTF; DNA: TGTGCCAGCAGCTTGGGCAACGGCAGGCAGGACACCTTC
V: TRBV5-1; size: .; D: TRBD2; J: TRBJ2-2; CDR3: CASSRPVVAGGSGELFF; DNA: TGCGCCAGCAGCCGGCCCGTGGTAGCGGGGGGCAGCGGGGAGCTGTTTTTT
V: TRBV7-9; size: .; D: .; J: TRBJ1-4; CDR3: CASSSDSLGEKLFF; DNA: TGTGCCAGCAGCTCCGACAGTCTGGGCGAAAAACTGTTTTTT
V: TRBV2; size: .; D: .; J: TRBJ1-5; CDR3: CASSPRESGNQPQHF; DNA: TGTGCCAGCAGTCCCAGGGAAAGCGGCAATCAGCCCCAGCATTTT